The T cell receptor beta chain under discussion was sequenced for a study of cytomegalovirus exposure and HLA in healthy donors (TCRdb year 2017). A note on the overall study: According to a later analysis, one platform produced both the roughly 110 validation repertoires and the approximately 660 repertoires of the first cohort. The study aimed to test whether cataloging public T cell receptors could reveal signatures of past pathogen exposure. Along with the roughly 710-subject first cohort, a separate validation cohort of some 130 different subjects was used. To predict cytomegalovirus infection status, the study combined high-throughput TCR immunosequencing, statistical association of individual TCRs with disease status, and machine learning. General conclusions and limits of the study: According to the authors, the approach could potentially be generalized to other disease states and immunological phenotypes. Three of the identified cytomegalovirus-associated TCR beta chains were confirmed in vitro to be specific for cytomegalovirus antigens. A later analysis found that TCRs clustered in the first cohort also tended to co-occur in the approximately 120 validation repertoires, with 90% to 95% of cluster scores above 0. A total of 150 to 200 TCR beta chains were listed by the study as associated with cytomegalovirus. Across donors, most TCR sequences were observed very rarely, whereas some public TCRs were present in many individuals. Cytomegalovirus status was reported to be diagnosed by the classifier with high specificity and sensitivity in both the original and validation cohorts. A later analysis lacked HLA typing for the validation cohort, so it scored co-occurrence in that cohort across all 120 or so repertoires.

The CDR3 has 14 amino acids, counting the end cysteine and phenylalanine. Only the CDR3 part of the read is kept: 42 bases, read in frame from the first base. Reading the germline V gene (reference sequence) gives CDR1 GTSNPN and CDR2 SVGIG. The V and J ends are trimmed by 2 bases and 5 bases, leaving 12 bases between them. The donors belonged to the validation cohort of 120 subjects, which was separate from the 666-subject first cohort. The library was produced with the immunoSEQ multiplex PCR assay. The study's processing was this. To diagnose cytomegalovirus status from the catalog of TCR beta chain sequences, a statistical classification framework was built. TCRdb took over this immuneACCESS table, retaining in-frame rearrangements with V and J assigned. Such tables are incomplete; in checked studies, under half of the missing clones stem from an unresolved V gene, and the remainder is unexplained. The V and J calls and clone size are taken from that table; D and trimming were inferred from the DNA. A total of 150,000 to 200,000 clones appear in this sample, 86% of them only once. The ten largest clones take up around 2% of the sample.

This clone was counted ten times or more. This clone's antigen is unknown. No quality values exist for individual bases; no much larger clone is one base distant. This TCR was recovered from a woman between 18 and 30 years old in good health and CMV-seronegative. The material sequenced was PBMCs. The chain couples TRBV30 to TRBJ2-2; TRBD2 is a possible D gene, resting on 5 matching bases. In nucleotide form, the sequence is TGTGCCTGGAGTCGAGGGCTGGAAACCGGGGAGCTGTTTTTT. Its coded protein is CAWSRGLETGELFF.